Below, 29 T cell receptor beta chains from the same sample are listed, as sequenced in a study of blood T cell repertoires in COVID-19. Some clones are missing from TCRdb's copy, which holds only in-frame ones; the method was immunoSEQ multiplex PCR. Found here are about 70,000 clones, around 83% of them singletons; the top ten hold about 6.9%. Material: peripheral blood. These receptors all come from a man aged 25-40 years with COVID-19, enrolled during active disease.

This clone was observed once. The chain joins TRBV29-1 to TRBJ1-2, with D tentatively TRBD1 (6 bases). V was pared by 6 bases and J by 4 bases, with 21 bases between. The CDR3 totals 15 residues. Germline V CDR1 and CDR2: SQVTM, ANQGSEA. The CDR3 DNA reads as TGCAGCGTCCGGGACATCAATAGGAAGAGCTATGGCTACACCTTC. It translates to CSVRDINRKSYGYTF.

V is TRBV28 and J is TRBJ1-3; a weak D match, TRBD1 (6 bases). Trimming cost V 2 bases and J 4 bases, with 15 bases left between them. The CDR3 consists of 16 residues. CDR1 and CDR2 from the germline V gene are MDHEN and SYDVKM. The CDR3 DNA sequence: TGTGCCAGCAGTTTAATTACAGGGAAGTCAGGAAACACCATATATTTT. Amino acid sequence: CASSLITGKSGNTIYF. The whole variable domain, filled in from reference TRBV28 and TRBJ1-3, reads DVKVTQSSRYLVKRTGEKVFLECVQDMDHENMFWYRQDPGLGLRLIYFSYDVKMKEKGDIPEGYSVSREKKERFSLILESASTNQTSMYLCASSLITGKSGNTIYFGEGSWLTVV.

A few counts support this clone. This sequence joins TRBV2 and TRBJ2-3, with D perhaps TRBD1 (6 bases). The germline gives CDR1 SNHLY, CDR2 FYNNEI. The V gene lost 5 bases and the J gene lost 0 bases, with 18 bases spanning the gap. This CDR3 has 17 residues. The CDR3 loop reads CASSLRRDITSTDTQYF. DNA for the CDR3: TGTGCCAGCAGTCTTAGACGGGACATCACTAGCACAGATACGCAGTATTTT.

The CDR3 nucleotides are TGTGCCAGCAGTTCTAGCGGGAGGGCCTTCGTTGAGCAGTTCTTC. Its translation is CASSSSGRAFVEQFF. V usage is TRBV7-3 and J usage is TRBJ2-1; 12 bases agree with TRBD2. The V segment lost 6 bases and the J segment 9 bases; nucleotides outside the gene matches: 9. The CDR3 extends over 15 amino acids. In germline, CDR1 is SGHTA, CDR2 FQGTGA.

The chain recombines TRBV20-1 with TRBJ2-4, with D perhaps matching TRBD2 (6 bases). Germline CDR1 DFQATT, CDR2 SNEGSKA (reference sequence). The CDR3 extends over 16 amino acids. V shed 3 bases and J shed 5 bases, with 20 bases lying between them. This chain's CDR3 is CSASFPLRAGQNIQYF. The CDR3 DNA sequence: TGCAGTGCTAGTTTCCCGCTAAGGGCGGGGCAAAACATTCAGTACTTC.

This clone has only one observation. The CDR3 bases are TGTGCCAGCAGGAACAACGATAGCAATCAGCCCCAGCATTTT. Its translation is CASRNNDSNQPQHF. The chain employs TRBV5-5 and TRBJ1-5; D is uncertain. The germline V gene encodes CDR1 SGHKS and CDR2 YYEKEE (reference sequence). CDR3 length equals 14 residues. Trimming stripped 5 bases from V and 0 bases from J, with 9 bases between.

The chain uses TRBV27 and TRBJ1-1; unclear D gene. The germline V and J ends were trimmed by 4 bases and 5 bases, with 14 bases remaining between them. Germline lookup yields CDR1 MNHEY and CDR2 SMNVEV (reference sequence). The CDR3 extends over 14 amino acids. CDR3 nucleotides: TGTGCCAGCAGTTCTCAAGTAGATAGAACTGAAGCTTTCTTT. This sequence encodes CASSSQVDRTEAFF.

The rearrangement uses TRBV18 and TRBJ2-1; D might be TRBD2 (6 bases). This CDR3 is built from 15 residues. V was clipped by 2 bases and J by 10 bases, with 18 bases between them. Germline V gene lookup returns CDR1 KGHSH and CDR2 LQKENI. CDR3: CASSPRVEGGYEQFF. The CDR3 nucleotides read TGTGCCAGCTCACCAAGGGTGGAGGGCGGTTACGAGCAGTTCTTC.

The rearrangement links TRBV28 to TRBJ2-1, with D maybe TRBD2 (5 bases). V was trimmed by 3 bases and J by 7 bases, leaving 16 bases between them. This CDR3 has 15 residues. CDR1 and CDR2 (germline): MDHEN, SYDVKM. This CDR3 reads CASSLGTRPLNEQFF. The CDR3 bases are TGTGCCAGCAGTTTGGGAACTAGACCTCTGAATGAGCAGTTCTTC.

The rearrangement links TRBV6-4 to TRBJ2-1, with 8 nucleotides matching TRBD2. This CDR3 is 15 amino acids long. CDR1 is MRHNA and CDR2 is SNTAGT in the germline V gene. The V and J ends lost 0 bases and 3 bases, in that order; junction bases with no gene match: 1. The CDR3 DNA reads TGTGCCAGCAGTGACTCCGGGACTAGCTACAATGAGCAGTTCTTC. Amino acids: CASSDSGTSYNEQFF.

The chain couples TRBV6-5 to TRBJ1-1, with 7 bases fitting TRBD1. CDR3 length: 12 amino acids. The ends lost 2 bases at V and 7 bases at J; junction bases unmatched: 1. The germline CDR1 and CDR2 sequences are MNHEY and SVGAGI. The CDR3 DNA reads TGTGCCAGCAGTTACGGGGACAGTGAAGCTTTCTTT. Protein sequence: CASSYGDSEAFF.

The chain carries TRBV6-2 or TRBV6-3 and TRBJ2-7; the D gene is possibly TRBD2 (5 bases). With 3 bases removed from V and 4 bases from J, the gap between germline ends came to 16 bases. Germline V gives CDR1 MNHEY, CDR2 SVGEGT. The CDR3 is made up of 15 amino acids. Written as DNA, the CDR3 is TGTGCCAGCAGTTATAGCGTTGATACAATATACGAGCAGTACTTC. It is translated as CASSYSVDTIYEQYF.

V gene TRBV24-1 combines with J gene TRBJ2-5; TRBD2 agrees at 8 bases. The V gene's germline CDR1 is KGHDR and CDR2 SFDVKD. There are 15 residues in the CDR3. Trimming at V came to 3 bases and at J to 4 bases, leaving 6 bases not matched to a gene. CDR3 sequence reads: CATSDPTGLGETQYF. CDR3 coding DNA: TGTGCCACCAGTGATCCGACGGGACTAGGAGAGACCCAGTACTTC.

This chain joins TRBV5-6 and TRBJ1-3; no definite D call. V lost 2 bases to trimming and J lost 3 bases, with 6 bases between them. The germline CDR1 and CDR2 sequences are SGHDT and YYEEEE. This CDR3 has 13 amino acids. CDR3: CASSFEVGNTIYF. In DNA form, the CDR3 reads TGTGCCAGCAGCTTCGAGGTTGGAAACACCATATATTTT.

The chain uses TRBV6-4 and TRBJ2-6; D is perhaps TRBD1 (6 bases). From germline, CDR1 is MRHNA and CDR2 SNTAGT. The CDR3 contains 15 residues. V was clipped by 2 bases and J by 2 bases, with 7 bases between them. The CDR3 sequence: CASSDAGAGANVLTF. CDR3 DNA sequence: TGTGCCAGCAGTGACGCAGGGGCTGGGGCCAACGTCCTGACTTTC.

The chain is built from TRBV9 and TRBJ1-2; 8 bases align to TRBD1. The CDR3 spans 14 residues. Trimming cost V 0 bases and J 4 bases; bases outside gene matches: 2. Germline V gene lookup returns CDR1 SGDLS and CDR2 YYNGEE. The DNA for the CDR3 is TGTGCCAGCAGCGTAGGGACAGGGTCCTATGGCTACACCTTC. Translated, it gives CASSVGTGSYGYTF. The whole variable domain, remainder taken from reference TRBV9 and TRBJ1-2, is DSGVTQTPKHLITATGQRVTLRCSPRSGDLSVYWYQQSLDQGLQFLIQYYNGEERAKGNILERFSAQQFPDLHSELNLSSLELGDSALYFCASSVGTGSYGYTFGSGTRLTVV.

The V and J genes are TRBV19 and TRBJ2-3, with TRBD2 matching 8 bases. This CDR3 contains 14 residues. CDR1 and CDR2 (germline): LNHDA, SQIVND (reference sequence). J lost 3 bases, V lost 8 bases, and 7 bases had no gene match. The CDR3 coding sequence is TGTGCCAGTCGATCTAGCGGGCGGACAGATACGCAGTATTTT. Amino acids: CASRSSGRTDTQYF.

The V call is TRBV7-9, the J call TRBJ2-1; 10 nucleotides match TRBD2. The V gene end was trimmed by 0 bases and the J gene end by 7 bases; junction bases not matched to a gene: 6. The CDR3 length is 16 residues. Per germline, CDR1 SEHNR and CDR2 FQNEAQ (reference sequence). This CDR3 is CASSLASLAGVNEQFF. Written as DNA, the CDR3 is TGTGCCAGCAGCTTAGCGTCCCTAGCGGGAGTGAATGAGCAGTTCTTC.

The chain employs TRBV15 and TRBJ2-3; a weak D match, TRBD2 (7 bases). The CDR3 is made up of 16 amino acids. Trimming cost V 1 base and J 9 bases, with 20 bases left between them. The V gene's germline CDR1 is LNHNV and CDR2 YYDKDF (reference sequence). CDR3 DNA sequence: TGTGCCACCAGCAGAGGCCAAGTGGGGGGGCCGGCAACGCAGTATTTT. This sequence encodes CATSRGQVGGPATQYF.

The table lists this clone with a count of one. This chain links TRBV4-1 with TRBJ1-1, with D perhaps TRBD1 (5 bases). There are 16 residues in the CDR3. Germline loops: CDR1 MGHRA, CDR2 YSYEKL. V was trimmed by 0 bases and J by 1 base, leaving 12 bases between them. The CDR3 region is CASSQEYFRGNTEAFF. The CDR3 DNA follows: TGCGCCAGCAGCCAAGAATATTTTAGGGGGAACACTGAAGCTTTCTTT.

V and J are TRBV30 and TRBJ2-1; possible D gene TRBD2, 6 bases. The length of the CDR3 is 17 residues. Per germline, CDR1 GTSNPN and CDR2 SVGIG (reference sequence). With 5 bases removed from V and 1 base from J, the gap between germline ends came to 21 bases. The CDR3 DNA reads TGTGCCTGGGGGGGAAGACTAGGGGTTGGGTCCTACAATGAGCAGTTCTTC. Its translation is CAWGGRLGVGSYNEQFF.

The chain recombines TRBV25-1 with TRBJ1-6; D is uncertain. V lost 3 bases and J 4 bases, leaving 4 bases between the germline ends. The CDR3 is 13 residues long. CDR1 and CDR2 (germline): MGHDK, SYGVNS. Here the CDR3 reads CASSDRYNSPLHF. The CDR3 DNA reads TGTGCCAGCAGTGACAGATATAATTCACCCCTCCACTTT.

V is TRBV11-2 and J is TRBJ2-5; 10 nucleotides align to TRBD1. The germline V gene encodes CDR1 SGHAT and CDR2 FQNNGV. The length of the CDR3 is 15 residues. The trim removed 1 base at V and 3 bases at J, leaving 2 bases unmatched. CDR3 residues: CASSLGDRGEETQYF. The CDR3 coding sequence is TGTGCCAGCAGCTTAGGGGACAGGGGCGAAGAGACCCAGTACTTC.

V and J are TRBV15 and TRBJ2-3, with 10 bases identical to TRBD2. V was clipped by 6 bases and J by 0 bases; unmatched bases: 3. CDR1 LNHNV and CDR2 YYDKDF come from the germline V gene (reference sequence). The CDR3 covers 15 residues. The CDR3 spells CATRKTSGSTDTQYF. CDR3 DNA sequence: TGTGCCACCAGGAAGACTAGCGGGAGCACAGATACGCAGTATTTT.

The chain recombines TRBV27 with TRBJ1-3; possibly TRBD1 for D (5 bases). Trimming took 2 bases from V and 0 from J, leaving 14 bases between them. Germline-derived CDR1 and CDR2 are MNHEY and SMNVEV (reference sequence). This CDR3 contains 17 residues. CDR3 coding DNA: TGTGCCAGCAGTTTAACCCGTCCAGGGCTCTCTGGAAACACCATATATTTT. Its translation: CASSLTRPGLSGNTIYF.

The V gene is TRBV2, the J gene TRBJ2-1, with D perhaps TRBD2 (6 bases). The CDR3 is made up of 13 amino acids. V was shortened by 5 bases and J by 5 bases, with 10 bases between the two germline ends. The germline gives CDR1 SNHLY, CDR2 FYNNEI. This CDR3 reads CASSQERDNEQFF. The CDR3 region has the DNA TGTGCCAGCAGTCAAGAGCGGGACAATGAGCAGTTCTTC.

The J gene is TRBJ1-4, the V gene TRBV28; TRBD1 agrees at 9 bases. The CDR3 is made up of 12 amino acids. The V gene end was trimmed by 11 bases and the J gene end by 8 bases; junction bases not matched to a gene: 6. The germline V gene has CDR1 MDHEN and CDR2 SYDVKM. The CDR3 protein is CAVDRGNEKLFF. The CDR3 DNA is TGTGCCGTAGACAGGGGGAACGAAAAACTGTTTTTT.

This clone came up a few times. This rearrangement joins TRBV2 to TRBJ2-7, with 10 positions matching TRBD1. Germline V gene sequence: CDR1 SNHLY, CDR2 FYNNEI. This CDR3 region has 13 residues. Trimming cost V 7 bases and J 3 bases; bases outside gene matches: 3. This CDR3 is CASKGQGNYEQYF. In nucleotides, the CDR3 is TGTGCCAGCAAGGGACAGGGGAACTACGAGCAGTACTTC.

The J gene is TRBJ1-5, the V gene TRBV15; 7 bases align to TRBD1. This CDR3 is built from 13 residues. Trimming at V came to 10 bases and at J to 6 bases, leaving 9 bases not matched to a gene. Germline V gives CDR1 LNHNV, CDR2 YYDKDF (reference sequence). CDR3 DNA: TGTGCCAGCCAAGGGGGCTACGGTCAGCCCCAGCATTTT. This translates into CASQGGYGQPQHF.